The T cell receptor beta chain described here comes from a study of T cell responses to AZD1222 COVID-19 vaccine. The study's findings and limits: Targets within unmutated variant regions were reportedly found for nearly half of spike-specific TCRs. At 160-218 and 743-854, vaccine-associated CD4 TCRs were dominant, and they spanned spike.

TCRdb's copy holds only in-frame clones and misses some; the assay was immunoSEQ multiplex PCR. This table holds around 120,000 clones, about 90% found once. The V and J ends lost 4 bases and 0 bases, in that order; junction bases with no gene match: 7. The CDR3 loop spans 19 amino acids. Germline V CDR1 and CDR2: SGHRS, YFSETQ. Concerning this clone itself: Its antigen is undetermined.

This receptor was taken from an adult in good health. The chain combines TRBV5-1 with TRBJ2-1; 16 bases are a match to TRBD2. Sequencing was performed on peripheral blood, taken on day 0 of AZD1222 vaccination. CDR3 residues: CASSGGLAGGPSSYNEQFF. The CDR3 DNA reads as TGCGCCAGCAGCGGGGGACTAGCGGGAGGGCCCAGCTCCTACAATGAGCAGTTCTTC. The full variable domain, in which reference TRBV5-1 and TRBJ2-1 provide the parts outside the CDR3, is KAGVTQTPRYLIKTRGQQVTLSCSPISGHRSVSWYQQTPGQGLQFLFEYFSETQRNKGNFPGRFSGRQFSNSRSEMNVSTLELGDSALYLCASSGGLAGGPSSYNEQFFGPGTRLTVL.